This T cell receptor beta chain comes out of a study of graft-versus-host responses after intestinal transplantation. Turning to the study itself: Recipients underwent multivisceral, liver-intestinal, or isolated intestinal transplants. Every transplant recipient was induced with anti-thymocyte globulin, then maintained on tacrolimus and steroids for roughly 3 years. Study-level results: Early post-transplant HvG declines were associated with peak circulating GvH clone levels.

Only in-frame clones appear in the TCRdb table, and some are missing; sequencing was by immunoSEQ multiplex PCR. The sample lists some 130,000 clones, around 94% occurring once. Trimming removed 1 base from V and 5 bases from J, with 14 bases in between. Germline V gene lookup returns CDR1 MNHNS and CDR2 SASEGT. CDR3 length: 15 residues. On this clone itself: The target antigen is unknown.

The source material was unstimulated CD4+ T cells sorted from spleen or lymph node cells, sampled before intestinal transplant. The TCR comes from a human donor who received an intestinal transplant. The chain is built from TRBV6-1 and TRBJ2-5; TRBD2 is a possible D gene (7 bases). This chain's CDR3 is CASSEERGGWETQYF. The CDR3 DNA sequence: TGTGCCAGCAGTGAAGAGAGGGGGGGTTGGGAGACCCAGTACTTC.